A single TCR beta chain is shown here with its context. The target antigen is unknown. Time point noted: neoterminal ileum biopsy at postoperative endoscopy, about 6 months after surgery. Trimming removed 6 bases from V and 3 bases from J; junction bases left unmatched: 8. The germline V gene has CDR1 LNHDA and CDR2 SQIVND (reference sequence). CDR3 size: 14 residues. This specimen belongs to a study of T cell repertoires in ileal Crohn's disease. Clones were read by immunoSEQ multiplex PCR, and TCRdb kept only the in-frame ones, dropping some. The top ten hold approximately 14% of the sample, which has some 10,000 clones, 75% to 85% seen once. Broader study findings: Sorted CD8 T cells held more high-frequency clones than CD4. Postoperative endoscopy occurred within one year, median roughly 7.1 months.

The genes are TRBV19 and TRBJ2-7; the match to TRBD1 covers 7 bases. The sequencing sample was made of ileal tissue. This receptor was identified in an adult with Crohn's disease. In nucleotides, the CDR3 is TGTGCCAGTAGCCCCGGGACAGTTTACTACGAGCAGTACTTC. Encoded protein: CASSPGTVYYEQYF.